A single sample gave rise to the 27 T cell receptor beta chains below, sequenced in a study of graft-versus-host responses after intestinal transplantation. TCRdb's table, derived via immunoSEQ multiplex PCR, lists solely in-frame clones and lacks some. Of about 25,000 clones detected, 82% appear once; the ten largest clones hold over 0.75%. These receptors have no known antigen. The sequences come from unstimulated CD8+ T cells sorted from spleen or lymph node cells, collected before transplant. These receptors all come from a human donor who was the organ donor for an intestinal transplant.

CDR3 in amino acids: CARYNRGGNTEAFF. In nucleotides, the CDR3 is TGTGCCAGATATAACAGGGGCGGGAACACTGAAGCTTTCTTT. V usage is TRBV6-4 and J usage is TRBJ1-1; TRBD1 matches 7 bases. The CDR3 covers 14 residues. Germline V CDR1 and CDR2: MRHNA, SNTAGT. Trimming took 9 bases from V and 1 from J; bases not matched to a gene: 8.

V gene TRBV29-1 combines with J gene TRBJ1-2; D possibly corresponds to TRBD1 (5 bases). With 3 bases removed from V and 4 bases from J, the gap between germline ends came to 15 bases. CDR3 length: 14 amino acids. Germline CDR1 SQVTM, CDR2 ANQGSEA. CDR3 in DNA: TGCAGCGTTGAGGGGGTGGAGGTCATCTATGGCTACACCTTC. Protein sequence: CSVEGVEVIYGYTF.

This rearrangement joins TRBV13 to TRBJ2-1, with 9 bases matching TRBD2. With V trimmed by 6 bases and J by 4 bases, 4 bases remained unmatched. Germline loops: CDR1 PRHDT, CDR2 FYEKMQ (reference sequence). This CDR3 is 14 amino acids long. CDR3 nucleotides: TGTGCCAGCAGTCGACTAGCGGCTTACAATGAGCAGTTCTTC. This translates into CASSRLAAYNEQFF.

The table lists this clone with a few counts. The chain recombines TRBV4-3 with TRBJ1-1; D is uncertain. This CDR3 is built from 13 residues. Trimming shortened V by 0 bases and J by 3 bases, and 5 bases separated the two germline ends. Germline V gives CDR1 LGHNA, CDR2 YSLEER. CDR3 sequence (DNA): TGCGCCAGCAGCCAAGATCAGGACACTGAAGCTTTCTTT. Protein: CASSQDQDTEAFF.

V gene TRBV15 combines with J gene TRBJ2-7, with D perhaps TRBD1 (5 bases). In germline, CDR1 is LNHNV, CDR2 YYDKDF (reference sequence). Trimming stripped 1 base from V and 0 bases from J, with 19 bases between. The CDR3 is 18 residues long. CDR3 loop: CATSRGVYGAPSSYEQYF. The CDR3 DNA reads as TGTGCCACCAGCAGAGGGGTATATGGGGCGCCTAGCTCCTACGAGCAGTACTTC.

V usage is TRBV5-5 and J usage is TRBJ1-1; D ambiguous. The CDR3 is 15 residues long. From germline, CDR1 is SGHKS and CDR2 YYEKEE (reference sequence). V shed 1 base and J shed 7 bases, with 17 bases lying between them. The CDR3, as DNA: TGTGCCAGCAGCTTGAAAGTTGTTCAGGTCGGTGAAGCTTTCTTT. Encoded protein: CASSLKVVQVGEAFF.

The V gene is TRBV4-1, the J gene TRBJ1-5, with TRBD1 matching 11 bases. With V trimmed by 2 bases and J by 6 bases, 3 bases remained unmatched. The CDR3 has 15 amino acids. Germline assignment: CDR1 MGHRA and CDR2 YSYEKL. The CDR3: CASSQTGTGGQPQHF. The CDR3, as DNA: TGCGCCAGCAGCCAAACCGGGACAGGGGGTCAGCCCCAGCATTTT.

The chain links TRBV29-1 to TRBJ1-2, with D perhaps matching TRBD1 (5 bases). Per germline, CDR1 SQVTM and CDR2 ANQGSEA. CDR3 length: 15 residues. Trimming removed 5 bases at V and 4 bases at J, with 20 bases between. In DNA, the CDR3 is TGCAGCGTTTCTCACCGGGGGGAGAGAGGCTATGGCTACACCTTC. It specifies CSVSHRGERGYGYTF.

CDR3 in DNA: TGTGCCAGCAGCTTCTGGACTAGCGGGAGTGCCTACAATGAGCAGTTCTTC. Protein: CASSFWTSGSAYNEQFF. The genes are TRBV7-8 and TRBJ2-1; TRBD2 matches at 13 bases. Per the germline V gene, CDR1 is SGHVS and CDR2 is FQNEAQ. The length of the CDR3 is 17 residues. V shed 3 bases, J shed 2 bases, and the junction held 4 bases outside the gene matches.

The chain employs TRBV4-1 and TRBJ2-7; 8 bases are a match to TRBD1. After removal of 3 bases from V and 5 bases from J, the junction contained 6 bases not matched to a gene. CDR3 length equals 14 residues. CDR1 is MGHRA, CDR2 YSYEKL, per germline. CDR3 residues: CASSQETGGNEQYF. CDR3 coding DNA: TGCGCCAGCAGCCAGGAAACAGGGGGTAACGAGCAGTACTTC.

In the case of this clone: Other DNA sequences in the sample encode the same CDR3. The chain is built from TRBV27 and TRBJ2-7; D might be TRBD1 (6 bases). Germline CDR1 MNHEY, CDR2 SMNVEV (reference sequence). CDR3 length: 13 residues. The germline V and J ends were trimmed by 5 bases and 1 base, with 9 bases remaining between them. This CDR3 reads CASSLGGSYEQYF. The DNA of the CDR3 is TGTGCCAGCAGTCTAGGGGGATCCTACGAGCAGTACTTC.

The V call is TRBV9, the J call TRBJ2-3, with 10 bases lining up with TRBD2. This CDR3 has 16 residues. With V trimmed by 2 bases and J by 4 bases, 7 bases remained unmatched. Germline assignment: CDR1 SGDLS and CDR2 YYNGEE. CDR3 coding DNA: TGTGCCAGCAGCGTGTACGGGACTAGCGTAGCAGATACGCAGTATTTT. It codes for CASSVYGTSVADTQYF.

J is TRBJ1-1 and V is TRBV6-4; D not certain. Germline V gene data show CDR1 as MRHNA and CDR2 as SNTAGT. The germline V and J ends were trimmed by 0 bases and 4 bases, with 12 bases remaining between them. The CDR3 contains 15 residues. The DNA of the CDR3 is TGTGCCAGCAGTGACTCAGGAAGAATGGGCACTGAAGCTTTCTTT. It yields the protein CASSDSGRMGTEAFF.

This chain links TRBV19 with TRBJ1-5; weak D call: TRBD1 (5 bases). Deletions cut 5 bases from V and 0 bases from J, with 14 bases between. The CDR3 is 16 amino acids. CDR1 and CDR2 from the germline V gene are LNHDA and SQIVND (reference sequence). CDR3 region: CASSPSTDYSNQPQHF. The CDR3 nucleotides read TGTGCCAGTAGTCCTTCGACAGATTATAGCAATCAGCCCCAGCATTTT.

J is TRBJ2-7 and V is TRBV5-4; TRBD1 matches 11 bases. Germline trimming cut 3 bases from V and 3 bases from J; bases unmatched to any gene: 2. The CDR3 runs to 14 residues. Germline values: CDR1 SGHNT, CDR2 YYREEE (reference sequence). As DNA, the CDR3 is TGTGCCAGCAGCTCCGGGACAGGGGGCTACGAGCAGTACTTC. Its translation is CASSSGTGGYEQYF. The entire variable domain, with the rest obtained from reference TRBV5-4 and TRBJ2-7, is as follows: ETGVTQSPTHLIKTRGQQVTLRCSSQSGHNTVSWYQQALGQGPQFIFQYYREEENGRGNFPPRFSGLQFPNYSSELNVNALELDDSALYLCASSSGTGGYEQYFGPGTRLTVT.

This sequence joins TRBV2 and TRBJ2-3; 9 bases agree with TRBD2. V gave up 2 bases and J gave up 0 bases; unmatched junction bases: 9. The germline CDR1 and CDR2 sequences are SNHLY and FYNNEI. This CDR3 is 18 amino acids long. CDR3: CASSEQLTSGPSTDTQYF. Written as DNA, the CDR3 is TGTGCCAGCAGTGAACAGCTTACTAGCGGGCCTAGCACAGATACGCAGTATTTT.

The chain has TRBV30 and TRBJ2-3, with TRBD2 matching 10 bases. The germline gives CDR1 GTSNPN, CDR2 SVGIG (reference sequence). This CDR3 is built from 15 residues. V dropped 4 bases and J dropped 2; count of bases not matched to a gene: 6. CDR3: CAWKASGSFTDTQYF. The CDR3 DNA reads TGTGCCTGGAAGGCTAGCGGGAGTTTCACAGATACGCAGTATTTT. Complete variable domain (other parts from reference TRBV30 and TRBJ2-3): SQTIHQWPATLVQPVGSPLSLECTVEGTSNPNLYWYRQAAGRGLQLLFYSVGIGQISSEVPQNLSASRPQDRQFILSSKKLLLSDSGFYLCAWKASGSFTDTQYFGPGTRLTVL.

The genes are TRBV19 and TRBJ2-1; weak D call: TRBD1 (5 bases). Per germline, CDR1 LNHDA and CDR2 SQIVND (reference sequence). V was cut by 0 bases and J by 7 bases, with 13 bases left in between. CDR3 length: 15 residues. The CDR3 DNA follows: TGTGCCAGTAGTATAGAGGAGCCCTCAGGGAATGAGCAGTTCTTC. Amino acid sequence: CASSIEEPSGNEQFF.

The V gene is TRBV18, the J gene TRBJ1-2; no clear D. Germline values: CDR1 KGHSH, CDR2 LQKENI. Between the trimmed V and J ends, which lost 1 base and 2 bases, there was a span of 11 bases. This CDR3 spans 15 amino acids. CDR3: CASSPRREWNYGYTF. The CDR3 DNA reads as TGTGCCAGCTCACCACGCCGGGAGTGGAACTATGGCTACACCTTC.

This clone was observed a few times. This chain joins TRBV4-1 and TRBJ2-7; perhaps TRBD2 as D (5 bases). Germline V gene sequence: CDR1 MGHRA, CDR2 YSYEKL. Trimming pared 0 bases from V and 8 bases from J, leaving 8 bases between. The CDR3 has 12 residues. CDR3 loop: CASSQELDKQYF. DNA of the CDR3: TGCGCCAGCAGCCAAGAACTAGATAAGCAGTACTTC.

V and J are TRBV7-8 and TRBJ2-1, with D possibly being TRBD2 (5 bases). V was clipped by 4 bases and J by 1 base, with 14 bases between them. CDR1 is SGHVS, CDR2 FQNEAQ, per germline. This CDR3 is 16 amino acids long. DNA for the CDR3: TGTGCCAGCAGCTCCCTAGGCGGGTTGTCCTACAATGAGCAGTTCTTC. This gives the protein CASSSLGGLSYNEQFF.

This chain joins TRBV5-1 and TRBJ1-1; possibly TRBD1 for D (5 bases). The CDR3 sequence is 13 residues long. V was cut by 2 bases and J by 6 bases, with 11 bases left in between. Germline V gives CDR1 SGHRS, CDR2 YFSETQ. CDR3: CASSFEGLSEAFF. The CDR3 coding sequence is TGCGCCAGCAGCTTTGAGGGGCTCTCTGAAGCTTTCTTT. The variable domain in full, completed from reference TRBV5-1 and TRBJ1-1, reads KAGVTQTPRYLIKTRGQQVTLSCSPISGHRSVSWYQQTPGQGLQFLFEYFSETQRNKGNFPGRFSGRQFSNSRSEMNVSTLELGDSALYLCASSFEGLSEAFFGQGTRLTVV.

This chain links TRBV6-1 with TRBJ1-4; D is perhaps TRBD1 (6 bases). Germline loops: CDR1 MNHNS, CDR2 SASEGT. The CDR3 runs to 15 residues. Trimming left V 6 bases short and J 8 bases short, with 19 bases between. CDR3 coding DNA: TGTGCCAGCAGACCAACCGGACAGAAGCGGGAAAAACTGTTTTTT. Translating gives CASRPTGQKREKLFF.

This clone was counted a few times. The V gene is TRBV9, the J gene TRBJ2-3; 8 bases are shared with TRBD1. This CDR3 contains 15 residues. J was trimmed by 2 bases and V by 3 bases; bases with no gene match: 5. Per the germline V gene, CDR1 is SGDLS and CDR2 is YYNGEE. CDR3 sequence: CASSAGQGDTDTQYF. DNA for the CDR3: TGTGCCAGCAGCGCCGGACAGGGCGACACAGATACGCAGTATTTT.

The V call is TRBV10-2, the J call TRBJ1-6; D gene unclear. The CDR3 totals 16 residues. V lost 1 base to trimming and J lost 3 bases, with 10 bases between them. Germline assignment: CDR1 WSHSY and CDR2 SAAADI. The CDR3 DNA reads TGCGCCAGCAGTGAGTGGCAGGATAACTATAATTCACCCCTCCACTTT. Protein sequence: CASSEWQDNYNSPLHF.

This chain uses TRBV7-7 with TRBJ2-2; D is possibly TRBD1 or TRBD2 (7 bases each). The CDR3 is made up of 16 amino acids. Per the germline V gene, CDR1 is SSHAT and CDR2 is FNYEAQ (reference sequence). V gave up 2 bases and J gave up 3 bases, with 13 bases separating them. CDR3 DNA sequence: TGTGCCAGCAGCTTACAACCAGGGGGGGACACCGGGGAGCTGTTTTTT. It specifies CASSLQPGGDTGELFF.

With respect to this clone: The sample has other DNA sequences that encode this CDR3 too. The V gene is TRBV19, the J gene TRBJ2-3, with 7 bases matching TRBD2. Germline loops: CDR1 LNHDA, CDR2 SQIVND (reference sequence). The CDR3 covers 16 residues. After removal of 1 base from V and 2 bases from J, the junction contained 6 bases not matched to a gene. CDR3 loop: CASSIAGSGVTDTQYF. The CDR3 DNA follows: TGTGCCAGTAGTATAGCAGGGAGCGGGGTCACAGATACGCAGTATTTT.